The subject of this entry is one T cell receptor beta chain. This entry is derived from a study of blood T cell repertoires in COVID-19. As for the study in general: The cDNA or gDNA used as material had been derived from T cells, B-cell-depleted T cells, or PBMCs.

In germline, CDR1 is MNHEY, CDR2 SVGAGI. CDR3 length: 15 residues. V gave up 5 bases and J gave up 4 bases, with 17 bases separating them. Sequencing used immunoSEQ multiplex PCR; TCRdb keeps in-frame clones, though not all of them. The sample includes around 300,000 clones, around 90% seen only once; the top ten take 0.94%. V and J are TRBV6-5 and TRBJ1-2; no clear D. The sample consisted of peripheral blood. The receptor was derived from a woman in her 40s who had recovered from COVID-19. CDR3: CASSPRDETRYGYTF. In DNA form, the CDR3 reads TGTGCCAGCAGTCCTCGAGACGAGACACGCTATGGCTACACCTTC.